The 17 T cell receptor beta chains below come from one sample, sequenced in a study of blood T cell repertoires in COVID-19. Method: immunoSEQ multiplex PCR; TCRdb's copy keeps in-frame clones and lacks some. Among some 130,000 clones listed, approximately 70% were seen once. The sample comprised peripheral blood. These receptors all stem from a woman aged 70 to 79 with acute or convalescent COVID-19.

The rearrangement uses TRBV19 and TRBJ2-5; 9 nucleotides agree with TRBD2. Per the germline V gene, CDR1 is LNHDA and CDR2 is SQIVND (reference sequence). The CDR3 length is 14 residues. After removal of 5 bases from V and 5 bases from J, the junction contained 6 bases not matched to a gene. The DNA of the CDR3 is TGTGCCAGTAGTCCGCAAACTAGCGGGGAGACCCAGTACTTC. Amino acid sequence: CASSPQTSGETQYF. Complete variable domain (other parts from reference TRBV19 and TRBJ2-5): DGGITQSPKYLFRKEGQNVTLSCEQNLNHDAMYWYRQDPGQGLRLIYYSQIVNDFQKGDIAEGYSVSREKKESFPLTVTSAQKNPTAFYLCASSPQTSGETQYFGPGTRLLVL.

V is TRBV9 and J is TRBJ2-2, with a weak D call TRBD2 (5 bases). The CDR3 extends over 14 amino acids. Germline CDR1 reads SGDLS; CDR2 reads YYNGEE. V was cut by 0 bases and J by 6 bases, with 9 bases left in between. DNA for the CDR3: TGTGCCAGCAGCGTAGCTTCGGGATCCGGGGAGCTGTTTTTT. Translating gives CASSVASGSGELFF. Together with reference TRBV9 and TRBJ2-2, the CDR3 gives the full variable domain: DSGVTQTPKHLITATGQRVTLRCSPRSGDLSVYWYQQSLDQGLQFLIQYYNGEERAKGNILERFSAQQFPDLHSELNLSSLELGDSALYFCASSVASGSGELFFGEGSRLTVL.

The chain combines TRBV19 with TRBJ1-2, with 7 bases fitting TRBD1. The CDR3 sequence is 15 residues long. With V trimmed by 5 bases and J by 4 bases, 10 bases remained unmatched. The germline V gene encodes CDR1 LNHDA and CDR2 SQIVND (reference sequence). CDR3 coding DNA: TGTGCCAGTAGTCCCTCCCGGGACAGCCTCTATGGCTACACCTTC. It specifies CASSPSRDSLYGYTF.

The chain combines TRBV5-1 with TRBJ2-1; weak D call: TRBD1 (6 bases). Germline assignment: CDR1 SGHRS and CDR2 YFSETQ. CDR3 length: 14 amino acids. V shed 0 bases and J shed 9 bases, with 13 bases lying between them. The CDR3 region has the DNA TGCGCCAGCAGCTTGGAGTGGGGACAAGGTGAGCAGTTCTTC. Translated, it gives CASSLEWGQGEQFF.

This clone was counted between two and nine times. The CDR3 protein is CASSLFGLRVDDRRTF. The CDR3 DNA is TGTGCCAGCAGCTTATTCGGTCTTCGGGTGGACGACAGACGCACCTTC. This chain connects TRBV11-2 to TRBJ1-2, with a possible D match to TRBD1 (5 bases). This CDR3 spans 16 amino acids. Germline CDR1 SGHAT, CDR2 FQNNGV. The V end lost 2 bases, the J end lost 13 bases, and 26 bases lay between the germline ends.

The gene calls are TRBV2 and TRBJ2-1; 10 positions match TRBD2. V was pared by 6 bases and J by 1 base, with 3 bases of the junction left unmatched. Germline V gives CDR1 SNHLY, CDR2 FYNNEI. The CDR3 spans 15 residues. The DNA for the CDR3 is TGTGCCAGCAGAAGCGGGAGGGGGTCCTACAATGAGCAGTTCTTC. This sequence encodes CASRSGRGSYNEQFF.

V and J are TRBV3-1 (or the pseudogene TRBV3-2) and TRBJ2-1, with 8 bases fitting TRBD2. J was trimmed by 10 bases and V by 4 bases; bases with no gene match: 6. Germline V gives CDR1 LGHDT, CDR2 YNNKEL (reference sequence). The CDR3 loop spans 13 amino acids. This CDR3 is CASSRVAGREQFF. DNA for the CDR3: TGTGCCAGCAGCCGAGTAGCGGGAAGAGAGCAGTTCTTC.

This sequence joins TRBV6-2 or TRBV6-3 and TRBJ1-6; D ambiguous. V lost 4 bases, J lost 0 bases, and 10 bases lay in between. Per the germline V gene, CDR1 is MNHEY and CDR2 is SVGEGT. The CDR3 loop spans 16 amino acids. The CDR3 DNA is TGTGCCAGCAGTTCCGCGACTAGCTCCTATAATTCACCCCTCCACTTT. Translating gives CASSSATSSYNSPLHF.

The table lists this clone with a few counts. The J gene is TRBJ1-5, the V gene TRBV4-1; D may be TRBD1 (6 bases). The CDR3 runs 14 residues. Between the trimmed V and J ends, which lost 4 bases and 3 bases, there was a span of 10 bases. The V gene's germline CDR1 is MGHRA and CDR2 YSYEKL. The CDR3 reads CASSLDSYNQPQHF. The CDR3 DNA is TGCGCCAGCAGCCTGGACAGCTACAATCAGCCCCAGCATTTT.

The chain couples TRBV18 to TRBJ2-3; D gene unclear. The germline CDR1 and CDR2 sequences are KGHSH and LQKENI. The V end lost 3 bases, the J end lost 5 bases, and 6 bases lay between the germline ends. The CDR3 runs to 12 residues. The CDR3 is CASSPGLDTQYF. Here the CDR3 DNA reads TGTGCCAGCTCACCCGGTCTAGATACGCAGTATTTT.

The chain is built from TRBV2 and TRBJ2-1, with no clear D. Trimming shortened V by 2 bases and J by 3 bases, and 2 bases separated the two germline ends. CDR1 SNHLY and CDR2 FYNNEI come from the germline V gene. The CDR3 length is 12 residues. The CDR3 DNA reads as TGTGCCAGCAGTGAACGCTACAATGAGCAGTTCTTC. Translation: CASSERYNEQFF.

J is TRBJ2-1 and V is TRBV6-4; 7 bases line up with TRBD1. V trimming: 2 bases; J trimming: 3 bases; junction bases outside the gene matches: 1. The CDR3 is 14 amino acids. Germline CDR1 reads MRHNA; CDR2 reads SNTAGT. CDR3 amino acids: CASSDGQDYNEQFF. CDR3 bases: TGTGCCAGCAGTGACGGACAGGACTACAATGAGCAGTTCTTC.

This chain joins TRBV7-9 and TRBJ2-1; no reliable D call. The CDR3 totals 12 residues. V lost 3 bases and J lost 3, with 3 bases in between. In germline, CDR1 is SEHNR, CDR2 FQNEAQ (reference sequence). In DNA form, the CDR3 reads TGTGCCAGCAGCTTTCTCTACAATGAGCAGTTCTTC. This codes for CASSFLYNEQFF.

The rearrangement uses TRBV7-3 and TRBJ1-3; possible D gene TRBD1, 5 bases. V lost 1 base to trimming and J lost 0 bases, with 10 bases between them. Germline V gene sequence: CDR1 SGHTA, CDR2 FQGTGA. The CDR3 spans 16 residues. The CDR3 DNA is TGTGCCAGCAGCTTAATGGGCCAGGGCTCTGGAAACACCATATATTTT. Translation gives CASSLMGQGSGNTIYF.

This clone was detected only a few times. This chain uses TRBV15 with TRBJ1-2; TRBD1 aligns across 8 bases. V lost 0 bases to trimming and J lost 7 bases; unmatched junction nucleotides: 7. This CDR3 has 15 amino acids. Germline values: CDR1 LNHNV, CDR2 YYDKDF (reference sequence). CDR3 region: CATSREPGRGPGYTF. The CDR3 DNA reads TGTGCCACCAGCAGAGAACCAGGCAGGGGGCCTGGCTACACCTTC.

In DNA, the CDR3 is TGTGCCAGTAGTATTCAGGGAACAGGGGCCTATGGCTACACCTTC. It yields the protein CASSIQGTGAYGYTF. V gene TRBV19 combines with J gene TRBJ1-2; 7 nucleotides align to TRBD1. The CDR3 covers 15 residues. Losses at the gene ends were 3 bases for V and 4 bases for J; bases not matched to a gene: 8. The germline V gene has CDR1 LNHDA and CDR2 SQIVND (reference sequence).

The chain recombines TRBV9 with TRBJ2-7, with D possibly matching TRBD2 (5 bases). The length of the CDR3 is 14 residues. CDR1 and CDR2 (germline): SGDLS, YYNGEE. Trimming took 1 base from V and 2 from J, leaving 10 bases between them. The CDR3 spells CASSVSGDPYEQYF. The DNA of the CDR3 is TGTGCCAGCAGCGTAAGCGGAGATCCCTACGAGCAGTACTTC.